These 27 T cell receptor beta chains were sequenced from one sample in a study. TCRdb reprocessed the 5' RACE reads via MiXCR and lists one record per CDR3 protein. The data contain 50,000 to 65,000 distinct CDR3 sequences, about 28% of them singletons. Sequencing was performed on tumor-infiltrating memory CD4+ T cells sorted from the breast tumor. Subset: memory CD4+ T cells, CD4+CD45RO+CD25-. These receptors originate from a female donor with breast cancer.

This clonotype was seen only a few times. The chain uses TRBV7-2 and TRBJ1-1, with D maybe TRBD1 (5 bases). This CDR3 is 15 amino acids long. Germline CDR1 SGHTA, CDR2 FQGNSA. Between the trimmed V and J ends, which lost 1 base and 0 bases, there was a span of 9 bases. The CDR3 sequence is CASSLVTAMNTEAFF. DNA of the CDR3: TGTGCCAGCAGCTTAGTGACAGCCATGAACACTGAAGCTTTCTTT.

This clonotype was seen only a few times. The chain employs TRBV5-4 and TRBJ2-7, with 11 bases identical to TRBD1. There are 14 residues in the CDR3. The V and J ends lost 2 bases and 6 bases, in that order; junction bases with no gene match: 4. Looked up from germline, CDR1 is SGHNT and CDR2 is YYREEE (reference sequence). This CDR3 reads CASSFGQGAREQYF. CDR3 bases: TGTGCCAGCAGCTTCGGACAGGGGGCGCGCGAGCAGTACTTC.

This chain links TRBV5-1 with TRBJ1-4; D is unresolved. Trimming pared 3 bases from V and 0 bases from J, leaving 12 bases between. Germline V CDR1 and CDR2: SGHRS, YFSETQ. CDR3 size: 16 residues. CDR3 in amino acids: CASSSRPAATNEKLFF. DNA for the CDR3: TGCGCCAGCAGCTCTCGTCCGGCGGCAACTAATGAAAAACTGTTTTTT.

This chain joins TRBV24-1 and TRBJ2-7; D assignment may be TRBD1 or TRBD2 (5 bases each). Trimming removed 12 bases at V and 6 bases at J, with 38 bases between. The CDR3 is 19 amino acids. CDR1 is KGHDR, CDR2 SFDVKD, per germline. The CDR3 DNA sequence: TGTGCCGCATGGCGAGATAACCAACCGGACCGGCCGGGACGCGGCGAGCAGTACTTC. Translating gives CAAWRDNQPDRPGRGEQYF.

The V call is TRBV7-2, the J call TRBJ1-5, with D hard to call. Germline values: CDR1 SGHTA, CDR2 FQGNSA. The CDR3 runs 14 residues. The V gene lost 4 bases and the J gene lost 0 bases, with 7 bases spanning the gap. The CDR3 DNA is TGTGCCAGCAGCTCCTCCCTTAGCAATCAGCCCCAGCATTTT. Residues: CASSSSLSNQPQHF. Full variable domain (rest looked up from reference TRBV7-2 and TRBJ1-5): GAGVSQSPSNKVTEKGKDVELRCDPISGHTALYWYRQSLGQGLEFLIYFQGNSAPDKSGLPSDRFSAERTGGSVSTLTIQRTQQEDSAVYLCASSSSLSNQPQHFGDGTRLSIL.

This clonotype was counted only a few times. This chain joins TRBV11-2 and TRBJ1-3, with 7 bases aligning to TRBD1. V lost 5 bases, J lost 4 bases, and 5 bases stayed unmatched. CDR3 length: 14 amino acids. The germline gives CDR1 SGHAT, CDR2 FQNNGV. This chain's CDR3 is CASSPTTGGNTIYF. As DNA, the CDR3 is TGTGCCAGCAGCCCAACGACAGGGGGAAACACCATATATTTT.

The rearrangement links TRBV6-1 to TRBJ1-2; no firm D call. The germline gives CDR1 MNHNS, CDR2 SASEGT. V gave up 3 bases and J gave up 2 bases, with 13 bases separating them. CDR3 length: 15 residues. Here the CDR3 DNA reads TGTGCCAGCAGTGATTCTTCCCGACTGAACTATGGCTACACCTTC. As protein: CASSDSSRLNYGYTF.

This clonotype is judged medium-sized. CDR3 coding DNA: TGTGCCAGCAGAAGGACAGGGGGCACAGATACGCAGTATTTT. This sequence encodes CASRRTGGTDTQYF. This chain uses TRBV6-5 with TRBJ2-3, with 9 bases matching TRBD1. The CDR3 has 14 residues. The V gene end was trimmed by 6 bases and the J gene end by 1 base; junction bases not matched to a gene: 2. Germline CDR1 reads MNHEY; CDR2 reads SVGAGI.

In this sample, this clonotype turned up a few times. This chain links TRBV7-8 with TRBJ2-2; possibly TRBD1 for D (5 bases). Trimming shortened V by 3 bases and J by 0 bases, and 17 bases separated the two germline ends. This CDR3 region has 18 residues. CDR1 is SGHVS and CDR2 is FQNEAQ in the germline V gene. The CDR3 DNA reads TGTGCCAGCAGCTTCCCTGGCGCCGACAGCACGAACACCGGGGAGCTGTTTTTT. It encodes CASSFPGADSTNTGELFF.

This clonotype has just a few counts. The CDR3 DNA sequence: TGCGCCAGCAGCAGAGGTTGGGCCAAAAACATTCAGTACTTC. This sequence encodes CASSRGWAKNIQYF. The V and J genes are TRBV5-1 and TRBJ2-4; D remains unclear. CDR1 and CDR2 (germline): SGHRS, YFSETQ. V shed 4 bases and J shed 1 base, with 9 bases lying between them. The CDR3 length is 14 residues.

The gene calls are TRBV18 and TRBJ1-1; D is undetermined. CDR3 length: 15 amino acids. Trimming removed 2 bases from V and 2 bases from J, with 12 bases in between. Germline V gene lookup returns CDR1 KGHSH and CDR2 LQKENI. The DNA for the CDR3 is TGTGCCAGCTCACCAGGTACGGGGTACAACACTGAAGCTTTCTTT. Translated: CASSPGTGYNTEAFF.

This clonotype has only a few counts. CDR3 bases: TGTGCCACCAGTGACCCGAGGTTGAGCGGCGAAGAGACCCAGTACTTC. As protein: CATSDPRLSGEETQYF. The chain carries TRBV24-1 and TRBJ2-5; D may be TRBD2 (5 bases). Deletions cut 4 bases from V and 3 bases from J, with 17 bases between. The CDR3 runs to 16 residues. Germline V CDR1 and CDR2: KGHDR, SFDVKD.

This clonotype was seen ten or more times. The chain employs TRBV6-5 and TRBJ1-2, with 7 bases matching TRBD1. V was clipped by 4 bases and J by 4 bases; unmatched bases: 3. This CDR3 has 13 residues. CDR1 is MNHEY, CDR2 SVGAGI, per germline. Written as DNA, the CDR3 is TGTGCCAGCAGTTTGTCAGGGGGCTATGGCTACACCTTC. The encoded protein is CASSLSGGYGYTF.

The chain couples TRBV7-3 to TRBJ1-1; unclear D gene. Trimming removed 5 bases at V and 1 base at J, with 8 bases between. The CDR3 covers 13 residues. From germline, CDR1 is SGHTA and CDR2 FQGTGA. The CDR3 spells CASSPWGNTEAFF. CDR3 DNA: TGTGCCAGCAGCCCCTGGGGGAACACTGAAGCTTTCTTT.

A word on this clonotype: Compared with germline, one end of the junction differs, possibly owing to a read error. This CDR3 reads CASSTPSTRGGYNKQFF. The DNA of the CDR3 is TGTGCCAGCAGTACCCCGTCCACCAGGGGGGGCTACAATAAGCAGTTCTTC. The J gene is TRBJ2-1, the V gene TRBV7-9; D may match TRBD1 or TRBD2 (7 bases each). The CDR3 is made up of 17 amino acids. Germline-derived CDR1 and CDR2 are SEHNR and FQNEAQ (reference sequence). Drawing the rest from reference TRBV7-9 and TRBJ2-1, the complete variable domain is DTGVSQNPRHKITKRGQNVTFRCDPISEHNRLYWYRQTLGQGPEFLTYFQNEAQLEKSRLLSDRFSAERPKGSFSTLEIQRTEQGDSAMYLCASSTPSTRGGYNKQFFGPGTRLTVL.

The chain recombines TRBV5-1 with TRBJ2-2; TRBD2 matches 10 bases. Germline CDR1 is SGHRS and CDR2 is YFSETQ. This CDR3 is 16 amino acids long. V gave up 4 bases and J gave up 7 bases; unmatched junction bases: 10. As DNA, the CDR3 is TGCGCCAGCAGCCCGGACTCCGGACTAGCGGACGGGGAGCTGTTTTTT. It is translated as CASSPDSGLADGELFF.

There are a few counts of this clonotype. The J gene is TRBJ2-1, the V gene TRBV7-9, with 10 nucleotides matching TRBD2. CDR3 length equals 15 residues. V dropped 1 base and J dropped 6; count of bases not matched to a gene: 3. Germline lookup yields CDR1 SEHNR and CDR2 FQNEAQ (reference sequence). The CDR3 bases are TGTGCCAGCAGCTTAGTGGGGACTAGCGTCAATGAGCAGTTCTTC. The encoded protein is CASSLVGTSVNEQFF.

This clonotype was seen a handful of times. The gene calls are TRBV11-2 and TRBJ2-3; 7 bases are a match to TRBD1. CDR1 and CDR2 from the germline V gene are SGHAT and FQNNGV. CDR3 length: 12 residues. J was trimmed by 7 bases and V by 5 bases; bases with no gene match: 3. CDR3 amino acids: CASSQQGNTQYF. CDR3 in DNA: TGTGCCAGCAGCCAACAGGGGAATACGCAGTATTTT.

The chain has TRBV5-5 and TRBJ1-1, with D unresolved. The CDR3 extends over 14 amino acids. Germline loops: CDR1 SGHKS, CDR2 YYEKEE (reference sequence). V was shortened by 1 base and J by 2 bases, with 9 bases between the two germline ends. As DNA, the CDR3 is TGTGCCAGCAGCTTGCTACAAGATAACACTGAAGCTTTCTTT. Protein: CASSLLQDNTEAFF. The variable domain in full, with the rest retrieved from reference TRBV5-5 and TRBJ1-1, is DAGVTQSPTHLIKTRGQQVTLRCSPISGHKSVSWYQQVLGQGPQFIFQYYEKEERGRGNFPDRFSARQFPNYSSELNVNALLLGDSALYLCASSLLQDNTEAFFGQGTRLTVV.

The chain is built from TRBV12-3 or TRBV12-4 and TRBJ1-5; the D is unclear. This CDR3 is built from 13 residues. V was clipped by 8 bases and J by 4 bases, with 12 bases between them. The CDR3 nucleotides are TGTGCCAGCTCTGGGTCGGGGAATCAGCCCCAGCATTTT. It translates to CASSGSGNQPQHF.

The J gene is TRBJ1-2, the V gene TRBV7-9; TRBD1 matches at 7 bases. Losses at the gene ends were 1 base for V and 4 bases for J; bases not matched to a gene: 3. The germline gives CDR1 SEHNR, CDR2 FQNEAQ (reference sequence). The CDR3 is made up of 14 amino acids. The CDR3 nucleotides read TGTGCCAGCAGCTTAGGAAGGGACAGCTATGGCTACACCTTC. Protein product: CASSLGRDSYGYTF.

A word on this clonotype: The junction departs from the called germline gene at one end, perhaps through a read error. The chain couples TRBV18 to TRBJ2-3, with 9 bases fitting TRBD2. This CDR3 region has 13 residues. The germline CDR1 and CDR2 sequences are KGHSH and LQKENI. The CDR3 coding sequence is TGTGCCTGCTCAGCAGAGACCGGGACTAGCCTGTATTTT. Amino acids: CACSAETGTSLYF.

The CDR3: CASSYQGTGVGEKLFF. CDR3 DNA: TGCGCCAGCAGCTACCAGGGGACAGGGGTCGGTGAAAAACTGTTTTTT. The chain carries TRBV5-1 and TRBJ1-4; 10 bases are a match to TRBD1. The J segment lost 7 bases and the V segment lost 3 bases, leaving 9 bases of the junction unmatched. Germline V CDR1 and CDR2: SGHRS, YFSETQ. The CDR3 covers 16 residues.

This clonotype was counted a few times. J is TRBJ2-2 and V is TRBV7-3, with TRBD1 as a possible D gene (6 bases). The CDR3 extends over 13 amino acids. Per the germline V gene, CDR1 is SGHTA and CDR2 is FQGTGA. The V gene lost 4 bases and the J gene lost 5 bases, with 8 bases spanning the gap. Written as DNA, the CDR3 is TGTGCCAGCAGCTCGCAGGGGACCGGGGAGCTGTTTTTT. It codes for CASSSQGTGELFF.

The chain joins TRBV7-3 to TRBJ2-3; 11 positions agree with TRBD2. Trimming took 5 bases from V and 4 from J; bases not matched to a gene: 8. Germline CDR1 reads SGHTA; CDR2 reads FQGTGA. The CDR3 has 16 amino acids. CDR3 loop: CASSLSLAGGADTQYF. CDR3 coding DNA: TGTGCCAGCAGCCTGTCCCTAGCGGGAGGCGCAGATACGCAGTATTTT. The full variable domain, rest sourced from reference TRBV7-3 and TRBJ2-3, is GAGVSQTPSNKVTEKGKYVELRCDPISGHTALYWYRQSLGQGPEFLIYFQGTGAADDSGLPNDRFFAVRPEGSVSTLKIQRTERGDSAVYLCASSLSLAGGADTQYFGPGTRLTVL.

CDR3 loop: CASSLGGLRGRYTEAFF. In DNA form, the CDR3 reads TGTGCCAGCAGCTTAGGGGGGTTGAGGGGCCGATACACTGAAGCTTTCTTT. This rearrangement joins TRBV7-2 to TRBJ1-1; D is perhaps TRBD1 (5 bases). CDR3 length: 17 residues. The germline V and J ends were trimmed by 1 base and 3 bases, with 18 bases remaining between them. Germline-derived CDR1 and CDR2 are SGHTA and FQGNSA.

This clonotype has a single count. This chain links TRBV28 with TRBJ1-5, with D hard to call. The germline V gene encodes CDR1 MDHEN and CDR2 SYDVKM. The CDR3 contains 14 residues. Trimming took off 6 bases at V and 7 bases at J, with 16 bases between the two ends. This CDR3 is CASRRADSWQPQHF. The CDR3 region has the DNA TGTGCCAGCAGGCGGGCGGATTCATGGCAGCCCCAGCATTTT.